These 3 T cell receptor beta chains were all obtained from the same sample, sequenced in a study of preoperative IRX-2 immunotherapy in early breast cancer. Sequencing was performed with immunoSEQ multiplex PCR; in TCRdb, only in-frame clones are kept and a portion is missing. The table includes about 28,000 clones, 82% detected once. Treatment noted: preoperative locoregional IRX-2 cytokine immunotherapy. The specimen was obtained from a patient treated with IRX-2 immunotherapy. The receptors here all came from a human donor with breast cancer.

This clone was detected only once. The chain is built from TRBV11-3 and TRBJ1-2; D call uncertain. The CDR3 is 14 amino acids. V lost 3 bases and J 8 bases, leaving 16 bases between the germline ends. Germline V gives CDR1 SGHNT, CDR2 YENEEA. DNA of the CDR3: TGTGCCAGCAGCTTTCCGGGGTCTTTAGGGGGCTACACCTTC. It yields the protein CASSFPGSLGGYTF. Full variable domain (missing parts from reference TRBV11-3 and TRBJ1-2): EAGVVQSPRYKIIEKKQPVAFWCNPISGHNTLYWYLQNLGQGPELLIRYENEEAVDDSQLPKDRFSAERLKGVDSTLKIQPAELGDSAVYLCASSFPGSLGGYTFGSGTRLTVV.

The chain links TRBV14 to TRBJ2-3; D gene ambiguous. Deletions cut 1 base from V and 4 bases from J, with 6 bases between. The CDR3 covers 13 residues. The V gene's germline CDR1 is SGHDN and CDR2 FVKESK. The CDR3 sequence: CASSQVPADTQYF. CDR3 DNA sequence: TGTGCCAGCAGCCAAGTTCCCGCAGATACGCAGTATTTT.

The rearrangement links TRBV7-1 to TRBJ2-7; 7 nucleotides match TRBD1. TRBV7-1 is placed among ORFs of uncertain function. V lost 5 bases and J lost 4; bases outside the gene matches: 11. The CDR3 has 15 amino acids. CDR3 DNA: TGTGCCAGCAGCCAAGAACAGGGGAGACTTTACGAGCAGTACTTC. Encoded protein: CASSQEQGRLYEQYF.